These 14 T cell receptor beta chains were all obtained from the same sample, sequenced in a study of blood T cell repertoires in COVID-19. Libraries were prepared by immunoSEQ multiplex PCR; TCRdb keeps only in-frame clonotypes and omits some of them. There are over 450,000 clones in the sample; 89% occur only once, and roughly 0.92% lies in the top ten. Source material: peripheral blood. These receptors all stem from a man between 18 and 29 years old with COVID-19, enrolled during active disease.

J is TRBJ2-2 and V is TRBV11-2; a possible D gene is TRBD1 (5 bases). Germline V CDR1 and CDR2: SGHAT, FQNNGV. Trimming took off 4 bases at V and 7 bases at J, with 10 bases between the two ends. The CDR3 spans 13 residues. CDR3: CASSSQVDGELFF. CDR3 nucleotides: TGTGCCAGCAGCTCACAGGTTGACGGGGAGCTGTTTTTT.

This clone appeared a few times. V usage is TRBV2 and J usage is TRBJ1-4, with 9 bases that match TRBD1. J was trimmed by 6 bases and V by 7 bases; bases with no gene match: 6. The germline V gene has CDR1 SNHLY and CDR2 FYNNEI. The length of the CDR3 is 14 residues. The CDR3 reads CASNVQGAHEKLFF. For the CDR3, the DNA is TGTGCCAGCAACGTACAGGGGGCGCATGAAAAACTGTTTTTT.

CDR3 in amino acids: CSASRTVQETQYF. The DNA of the CDR3 is TGCAGTGCTAGTAGAACAGTCCAAGAGACCCAGTACTTC. The chain joins TRBV20-1 to TRBJ2-5; D call uncertain. V was cut by 3 bases and J by 1 base, with 9 bases left in between. Germline V gene lookup returns CDR1 DFQATT and CDR2 SNEGSKA (reference sequence). The CDR3 loop spans 13 amino acids.

CDR3 nucleotide sequence: TGTGCCAGCAGTTCGGGACTCAGCACAGATACGCAGTATTTT. Its translation is CASSSGLSTDTQYF. This chain uses TRBV27 with TRBJ2-3, with D perhaps TRBD2 (6 bases). CDR1 MNHEY and CDR2 SMNVEV come from the germline V gene (reference sequence). V lost 4 bases and J 0 bases, leaving 8 bases between the germline ends. The CDR3 runs to 14 residues.

The chain recombines TRBV5-8 with TRBJ2-1, with D tentatively TRBD2 (5 bases). Germline V gene data show CDR1 as SGHTS and CDR2 as YDEGEE. The CDR3 contains 15 residues. V was shortened by 2 bases and J by 5 bases, with 14 bases between the two germline ends. In nucleotides, the CDR3 is TGTGCCAGCAGCTTTAGCGTCACCCACAACAATGAGCAGTTCTTC. Its translation: CASSFSVTHNNEQFF.

The chain has TRBV27 and TRBJ1-5; D gene ambiguous. The CDR3 loop spans 12 amino acids. Trimming left V 3 bases short and J 4 bases short, with 4 bases between. Germline V CDR1 and CDR2: MNHEY, SMNVEV (reference sequence). DNA of the CDR3: TGTGCCAGCAGTTTTATAAATCAGCCCCAGCATTTT. Amino acid sequence: CASSFINQPQHF.

This chain connects TRBV2 to TRBJ1-4; the match to TRBD1 covers 8 bases. This CDR3 is built from 14 residues. The ends lost 7 bases at V and 5 bases at J; junction bases unmatched: 6. Germline V gene sequence: CDR1 SNHLY, CDR2 FYNNEI. CDR3 coding DNA: TGTGCCAGCAATATACAGGGGGGGAATGAAAAACTGTTTTTT. As protein: CASNIQGGNEKLFF. The complete variable domain, with remaining parts taken from reference TRBV2 and TRBJ1-4, reads EPEVTQTPSHQVTQMGQEVILRCVPISNHLYFYWYRQILGQKVEFLVSFYNNEISEKSEIFDDQFSVERPDGSNFTLKIRSTKLEDSAMYFCASNIQGGNEKLFFGSGTQLSVL.

The chain uses TRBV4-1 and TRBJ2-1; 9 bases match TRBD2. Losses at the gene ends were 3 bases for V and 3 bases for J; bases not matched to a gene: 9. CDR1 and CDR2 from the germline V gene are MGHRA and YSYEKL. This CDR3 is 17 amino acids long. In DNA form, the CDR3 reads TGCGCCAGCAGCCAGCCGGGGCGGGGGGGCATCTACAATGAGCAGTTCTTC. Translated: CASSQPGRGGIYNEQFF.

The V and J genes are TRBV7-8 and TRBJ1-5, with 8 positions matching TRBD1. Looked up from germline, CDR1 is SGHVS and CDR2 is FQNEAQ. The length of the CDR3 is 15 residues. The J segment lost 5 bases and the V segment lost 5 bases, leaving 8 bases of the junction unmatched. In DNA, the CDR3 is TGTGCCAGCAGCACCCGGACAGGGTTCGATCAGCCCCAGCATTTT. This gives the protein CASSTRTGFDQPQHF.

The chain is built from TRBV2 and TRBJ2-3, with D possibly matching TRBD1 (6 bases). Trimming removed 6 bases at V and 2 bases at J, with 12 bases between. The CDR3 totals 14 residues. Germline values: CDR1 SNHLY, CDR2 FYNNEI. CDR3 in DNA: TGTGCCAGCAGGCTCGGACAGATCACAGATACGCAGTATTTT. Its protein is CASRLGQITDTQYF.

CDR3 loop: CASSPKVGQAYYEQYF. CDR3 nucleotides: TGTGCCAGCAGCCCTAAGGTCGGACAGGCTTACTACGAGCAGTACTTC. The genes are TRBV5-5 and TRBJ2-7; 7 nucleotides align to TRBD1. The CDR3 contains 16 residues. CDR1 and CDR2 from the germline V gene are SGHKS and YYEKEE (reference sequence). V dropped 4 bases and J dropped 3; count of bases not matched to a gene: 13.

The V call is TRBV2, the J call TRBJ1-1, with 8 bases identical to TRBD1. The CDR3 runs 15 residues. In germline, CDR1 is SNHLY, CDR2 FYNNEI. The V segment lost 11 bases and the J segment 0 bases; nucleotides outside the gene matches: 11. CDR3: CAGVIQGALNTEAFF. The CDR3, as DNA: TGTGCCGGGGTTATTCAGGGGGCCCTGAACACTGAAGCTTTCTTT.

The chain links TRBV6-6 to TRBJ2-2, with a tentative D call TRBD1 (8 bases). Trimming removed 9 bases at V and 4 bases at J, with 15 bases between. CDR1 and CDR2 from the germline V gene are MNHNY and SVGAGI (reference sequence). The CDR3 runs 14 residues. In DNA form, the CDR3 reads TGTGCCAGTGGACAGGGCGGGGGCACCGGGGAGCTGTTTTTT. Protein sequence: CASGQGGGTGELFF.

This chain connects TRBV5-4 to TRBJ2-3, with 10 bases lining up with TRBD2. V was pared by 5 bases and J by 3 bases, with 6 bases of the junction left unmatched. This CDR3 has 15 amino acids. Germline values: CDR1 SGHNT, CDR2 YYREEE (reference sequence). CDR3 protein: CASRRGTSATDTQYF. The CDR3 nucleotides read TGTGCCAGCAGGCGTGGGACTAGCGCGACAGATACGCAGTATTTT.